The 7 T cell receptor beta chains presented below share a single source sample, sequenced in a study of T cell responses to AZD1222 COVID-19 vaccine (dated by TCRdb to the early 2020s). The library was prepared using the immunoSEQ multiplex PCR assay. TCRdb took this table from immuneACCESS and kept in-frame rearrangements with V and J called. Such tables lack part of the clones; where checked against another copy, unresolved V genes explain under half of the gap, and the rest is unexplained. The sample profile shows approximately 70,000 clones; about four fifths of them were found once. The top ten constitute roughly an eighth of the sample. What this sample's time point label stands for: about 28 days (+/-7) after the second vaccine dose. The sequenced sample was peripheral blood, obtained 28 days after the second AZD1222 dose. The source of these receptors is an adult who received the AZD1222 COVID-19 vaccine.

The chain joins TRBV27 to TRBJ1-5; the D is unclear. The V end lost 2 bases, the J end lost 0 bases, and 8 bases lay between the germline ends. The CDR3 spans 15 residues. The germline V gene has CDR1 MNHEY and CDR2 SMNVEV (reference sequence). The CDR3 loop is CASSLGWSSNQPQHF. The CDR3 DNA sequence: TGTGCCAGCAGTTTAGGGTGGAGTAGCAATCAGCCCCAGCATTTT.

V usage is TRBV12-3 or TRBV12-4 and J usage is TRBJ2-5; D not resolved. V was clipped by 8 bases and J by 5 bases, with 6 bases between them. CDR3 size: 10 residues. DNA for the CDR3: TGTGCCAGCGCTTTGGAGACCCAGTACTTC. Translation gives CASALETQYF.

V and J are TRBV5-1 and TRBJ1-5; maybe TRBD1 (5 bases). CDR1 is SGHRS and CDR2 is YFSETQ in the germline V gene. The CDR3 is made up of 13 amino acids. Deletions cut 5 bases from V and 2 bases from J, with 8 bases between. The CDR3 reads CASRRDGNQPQHF. CDR3 nucleotides: TGCGCCAGCAGAAGGGACGGCAATCAGCCCCAGCATTTT. Looking up the rest from reference TRBV5-1 and TRBJ1-5 gives the full variable domain: KAGVTQTPRYLIKTRGQQVTLSCSPISGHRSVSWYQQTPGQGLQFLFEYFSETQRNKGNFPGRFSGRQFSNSRSEMNVSTLELGDSALYLCASRRDGNQPQHFGDGTRLSIL.

V is TRBV6-2 or TRBV6-3 and J is TRBJ2-1; 9 bases align to TRBD2. Germline V gives CDR1 MNHEY, CDR2 SVGEGT. The V segment lost 0 bases and the J segment 8 bases; nucleotides outside the gene matches: 17. The CDR3 totals 19 residues. CDR3 loop: CASSYSFTAGGLLNYEQFF. In DNA, the CDR3 is TGTGCCAGCAGTTACTCTTTTACGGCGGGGGGGCTTTTAAACTATGAGCAGTTCTTC.

The rearrangement joins TRBV5-6 to TRBJ2-7; 8 positions agree with TRBD2. The CDR3 has 15 residues. V trimming: 2 bases; J trimming: 7 bases; junction bases outside the gene matches: 11. Germline lookup yields CDR1 SGHDT and CDR2 YYEEEE. The CDR3 nucleotides read TGTGCCAGCAGCTTTAGTGCCGGGAGGGGACGAGAGCAGTACTTC. Protein product: CASSFSAGRGREQYF.

The CDR3 region is CASSLVSGPWPLHF. The CDR3 DNA reads as TGCGCCAGCAGCTTGGTTTCAGGTCCTTGGCCCCTCCACTTT. This chain joins TRBV5-1 and TRBJ1-6; no clear D. The CDR3 contains 14 residues. Trimming took 0 bases from V and 13 from J, leaving 14 bases between them. Per germline, CDR1 SGHRS and CDR2 YFSETQ.

V and J are TRBV7-9 and TRBJ1-2; the match to TRBD1 covers 9 bases. The CDR3 consists of 17 residues. Germline CDR1 reads SEHNR; CDR2 reads FQNEAQ (reference sequence). The V and J ends lost 1 base and 1 base, in that order; junction bases with no gene match: 7. CDR3 in amino acids: CASSLGAGQGLNYGYTF. CDR3 in DNA: TGTGCCAGCAGCTTAGGGGCGGGACAGGGCCTTAACTATGGCTACACCTTC.